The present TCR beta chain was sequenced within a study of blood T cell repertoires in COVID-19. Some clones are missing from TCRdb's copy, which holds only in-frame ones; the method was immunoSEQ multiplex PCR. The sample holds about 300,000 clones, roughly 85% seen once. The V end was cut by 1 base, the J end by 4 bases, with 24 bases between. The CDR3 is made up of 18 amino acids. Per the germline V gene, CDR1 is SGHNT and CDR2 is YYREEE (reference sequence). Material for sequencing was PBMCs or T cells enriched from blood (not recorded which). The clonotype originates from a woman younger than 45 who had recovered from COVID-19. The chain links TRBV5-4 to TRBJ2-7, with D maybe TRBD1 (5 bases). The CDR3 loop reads CASSLSGSAANERYEQYF. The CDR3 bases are TGTGCCAGCAGCTTGTCAGGGTCGGCAGCGAATGAAAGATACGAGCAGTACTTC.